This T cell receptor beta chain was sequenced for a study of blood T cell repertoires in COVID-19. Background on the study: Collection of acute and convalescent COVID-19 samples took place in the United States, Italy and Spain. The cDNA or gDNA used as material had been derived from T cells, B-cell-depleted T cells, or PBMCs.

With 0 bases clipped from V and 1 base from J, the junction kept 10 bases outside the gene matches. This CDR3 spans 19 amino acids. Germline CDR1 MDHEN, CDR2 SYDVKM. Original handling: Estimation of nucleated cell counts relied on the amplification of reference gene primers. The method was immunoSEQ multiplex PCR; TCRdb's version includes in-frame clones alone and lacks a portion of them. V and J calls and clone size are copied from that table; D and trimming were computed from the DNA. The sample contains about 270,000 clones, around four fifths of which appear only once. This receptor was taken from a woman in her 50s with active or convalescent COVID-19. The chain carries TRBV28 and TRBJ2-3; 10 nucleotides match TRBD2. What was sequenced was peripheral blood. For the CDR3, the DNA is TGTGCCAGCAGTTTATGGGCAAAATCCGGGACTAGCGGCACAGATACGCAGTATTTT. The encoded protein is CASSLWAKSGTSGTDTQYF.